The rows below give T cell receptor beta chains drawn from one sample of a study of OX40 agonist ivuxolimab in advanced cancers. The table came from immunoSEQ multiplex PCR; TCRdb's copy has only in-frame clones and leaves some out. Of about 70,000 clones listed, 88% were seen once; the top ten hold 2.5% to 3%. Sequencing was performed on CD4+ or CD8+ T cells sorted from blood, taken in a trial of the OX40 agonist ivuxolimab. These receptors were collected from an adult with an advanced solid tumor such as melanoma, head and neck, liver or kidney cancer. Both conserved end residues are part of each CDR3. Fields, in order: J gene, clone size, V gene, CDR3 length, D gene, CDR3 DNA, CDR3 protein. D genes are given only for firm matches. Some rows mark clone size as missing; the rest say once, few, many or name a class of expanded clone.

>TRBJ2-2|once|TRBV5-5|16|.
TGTGCCAGCAGCTCCAGGGTGGCCCAGAACACCGGGGAGCTGTTTTTT
CASSSRVAQNTGELFF
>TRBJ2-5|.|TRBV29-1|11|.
TGCAGCGCCCCGGGGTCGCAGACCCAGTACTTC
CSAPGSQTQYF
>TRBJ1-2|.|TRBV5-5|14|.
TGTGCCAGCAGCTTGCTGCAGGGGACCTATGGCTACACCTTC
CASSLLQGTYGYTF
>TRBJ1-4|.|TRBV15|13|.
TGTGCCACCAGCTCACCAAATAGTGAAAAACTGTTTTTT
CATSSPNSEKLFF
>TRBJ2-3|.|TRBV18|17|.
TGTGCCAGCTCACCAGGACTACAAAAAGCTAGCACAGATACGCAGTATTTT
CASSPGLQKASTDTQYF
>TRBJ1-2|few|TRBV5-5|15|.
TGTGCCAGCAGCCCCGACTCGGTTTTTAACTATGGCTACACCTTC
CASSPDSVFNYGYTF
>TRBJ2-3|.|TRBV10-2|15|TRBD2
TGCGCCAGCAGTGAGTCAGCGGGGGGGCCCGGTACGCAGTATTTT
CASSESAGGPGTQYF
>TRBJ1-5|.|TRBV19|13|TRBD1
TGTGCCAGTAGGACAGGGTCGAATCAGCCCCAGCATTTT
CASRTGSNQPQHF
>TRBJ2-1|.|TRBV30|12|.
TGTGCCTGGAGTGCAGGGCACAATGAGCAGTTCTTC
CAWSAGHNEQFF
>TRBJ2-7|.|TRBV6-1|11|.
TGTGCCAGCAGTGAATTCTACGAGCAGTACTTC
CASSEFYEQYF
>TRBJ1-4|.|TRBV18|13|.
TGTGCCAGCGCCCCAGGGGTTGGGGAAAAACTGTTTTTT
CASAPGVGEKLFF
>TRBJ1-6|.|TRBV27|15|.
TGTGCCAGCAGTTTGCGGCCAAACAATAATTCACCCCTCCACTTT
CASSLRPNNNSPLHF
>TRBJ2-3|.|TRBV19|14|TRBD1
TGTGCCAGTATAGGGGGACAGGGTACAGATACGCAGTATTTT
CASIGGQGTDTQYF
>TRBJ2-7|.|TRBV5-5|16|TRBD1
TGTGCCAGCAGCTTGGGGGGACAGGGGATAACCTACGAGCAGTACTTC
CASSLGGQGITYEQYF
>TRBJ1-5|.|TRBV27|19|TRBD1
TGTGCCAGCAGTTTACGCCAGGGACAGGGGGCTATAAGGGATCAGCCCCAGCATTTT
CASSLRQGQGAIRDQPQHF
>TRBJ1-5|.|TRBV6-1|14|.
TGTGCCAGCAGCGGTACGCCCGGCGATCAGCCCCAGCATTTT
CASSGTPGDQPQHF
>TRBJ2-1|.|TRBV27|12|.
TGTGCCAGCAATCAAAACTACAATGAGCAGTTCTTC
CASNQNYNEQFF
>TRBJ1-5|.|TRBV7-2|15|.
TGTGCCAGCAGCTTAGGGGGAGGGGCGGCTCAGCCCCAGCATTTT
CASSLGGGAAQPQHF
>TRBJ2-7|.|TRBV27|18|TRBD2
TGTGCCAGCAGTACCTTAGCGGGCCCAACACAACACCCCTACGAGCAGTACTTC
CASSTLAGPTQHPYEQYF
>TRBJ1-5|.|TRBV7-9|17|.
TGTGCCAGCAACCTTGGGTTGGGGGTCAATAGCAATCAGCCCCAGCATTTT
CASNLGLGVNSNQPQHF
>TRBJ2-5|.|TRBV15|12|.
TGTGCCACCTCCGGGGTCCAAGAGACCCAGTACTTC
CATSGVQETQYF
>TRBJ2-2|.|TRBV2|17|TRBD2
TGTGCCAGCAGTGAAGGGGTACTAGCGGGGCGGGCCGGGGAGCTGTTTTTT
CASSEGVLAGRAGELFF
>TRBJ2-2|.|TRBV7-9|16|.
TGTGCCAGCAGGAACCGGGACTTCTCGAACACCGGGGAGCTGTTTTTT
CASRNRDFSNTGELFF
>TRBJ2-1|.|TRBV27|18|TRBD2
TGTGCCAGCAGTTCCAGACTAGCGGGGCTCCTCTCCTACAATGAGCAGTTCTTC
CASSSRLAGLLSYNEQFF
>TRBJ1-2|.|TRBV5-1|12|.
TGCGCCAGCAGCTTGGGGACAAATGGCTACACCTTC
CASSLGTNGYTF
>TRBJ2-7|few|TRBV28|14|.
TGTGCCAGCAGTTTCCACCGGGACTGGGACGAGCAGTACTTC
CASSFHRDWDEQYF
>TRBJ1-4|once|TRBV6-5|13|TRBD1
TGTGCCAGCTCGGGACAGAGGAATGAAAAACTGTTTTTT
CASSGQRNEKLFF
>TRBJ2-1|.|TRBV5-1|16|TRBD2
TGCGCCAGCAGCTTGGCCGTAGCGGGGGGCAACAATGAGCAGTTCTTC
CASSLAVAGGNNEQFF
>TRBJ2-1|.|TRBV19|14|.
TGTGCCAGTAGTATTTCGCTCCTTTACAATGAGCAGTTCTTC
CASSISLLYNEQFF
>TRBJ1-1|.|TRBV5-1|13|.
TGCGCCAGCAAATTCCAGCAGAACACTGAAGCTTTCTTT
CASKFQQNTEAFF
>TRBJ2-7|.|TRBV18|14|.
TGTGCCAGCTCACCATCGGCCCCGACCTACGAGCAGTACTTC
CASSPSAPTYEQYF
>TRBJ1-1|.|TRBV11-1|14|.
TGTGCCAGCAGCTTAGTCTTCGGGGGGACTGAAGCTTTCTTT
CASSLVFGGTEAFF
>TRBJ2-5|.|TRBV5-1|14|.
TGCGCCAGCAGCGAGAGTTCGGGCCAAGAGACCCAGTACTTC
CASSESSGQETQYF
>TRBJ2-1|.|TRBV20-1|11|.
TGCAGTGCCCAAGGACTCAATGAGCAGTTCTTC
CSAQGLNEQFF
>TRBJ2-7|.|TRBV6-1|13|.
TGTGCCAGCAAAGGGTCAGAGCCCTACGAGCAGTACTTC
CASKGSEPYEQYF
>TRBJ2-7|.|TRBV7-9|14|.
TGTGCCAGCAGCTTAGATTCGACAGATTACGAGCAGTACTTC
CASSLDSTDYEQYF
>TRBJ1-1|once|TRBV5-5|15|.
TGTGCCAGCAGCCAGTTACCAGGAGGGGCCACTGAAGCTTTCTTT
CASSQLPGGATEAFF
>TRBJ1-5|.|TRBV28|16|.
TGTGCCAGCAGTTTTCAGGCAGGCGATAGCAATCAGCCCCAGCATTTT
CASSFQAGDSNQPQHF
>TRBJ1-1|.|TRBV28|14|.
TGTGCCAGCAGTTTAAGGTTGGTGATGACTGAAGCTTTCTTT
CASSLRLVMTEAFF
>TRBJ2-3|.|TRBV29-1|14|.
TGCAGCGTTGAAGATCGACCCCAGTCGGATACGCAGTATTTT
CSVEDRPQSDTQYF
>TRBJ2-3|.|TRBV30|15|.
TGTGCCTGGAGTCCGTTAGCGGCTTCCACAGATACGCAGTATTTT
CAWSPLAASTDTQYF
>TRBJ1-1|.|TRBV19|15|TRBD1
TGTGCCAGTACTTCATTTGGGACAGGGGAAACTGAAGCTTTCTTT
CASTSFGTGETEAFF
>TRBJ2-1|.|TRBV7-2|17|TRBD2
TGTGCCAGCAGCCTAAACGGGGCAGGCGGGGGTTACAATGAGCAGTTCTTC
CASSLNGAGGGYNEQFF
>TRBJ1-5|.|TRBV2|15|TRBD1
TGTGCCAGCACGGGCATGACAGGGGTAGGTCAGCCCCAGCATTTT
CASTGMTGVGQPQHF
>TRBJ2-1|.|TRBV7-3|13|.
TGTGCCAGCAGCCTTGGAATAAACAATGAGCAGTTCTTC
CASSLGINNEQFF
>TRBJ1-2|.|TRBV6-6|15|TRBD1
TGTGCCAGCAGTCTGACAGGGACGGCGGGCTATGGCTACACCTTC
CASSLTGTAGYGYTF